These T cell receptor beta chains were read from a single sample in a study of metastatic and nonmetastatic thyroid tumors. TCRdb redid the clone calls on the PCR reads using MiXCR. Of over 50,000 clones listed, 30% were seen once; the top ten hold 15% to 20%. What was sequenced was blood. These receptors originate from a female donor with papillary thyroid cancer or a benign thyroid nodule (not recorded which). Some clones in this sample may be carry-over from other donors' samples. The CDR3 runs from the conserved cysteine through the conserved F or W. Each record gives: V gene, clone size, J gene, D gene, CDR3 DNA, CDR3 protein. A D gene is named only where the DNA matches it firmly. Rows give clone size only sometimes, using once, few, many, or a class for an expanded clone.

v_call: TRBV7-2; clone_size: few; j_call: TRBJ1-3; d_call: NA; cdr3_nt: TGTGCCAGCAGCTTAGCGGGGGCGTTCGCTGGAAACACCATATATTTT; cdr3_aa: CASSLAGAFAGNTIYF
v_call: TRBV20-1; clone_size: many; j_call: TRBJ1-5; d_call: NA; cdr3_nt: TGCAGTGCTACCGGGGGCAATCAGCCCCAGCATTTT; cdr3_aa: CSATGGNQPQHF
v_call: TRBV6-1; clone_size: many; j_call: TRBJ1-2; d_call: NA; cdr3_nt: TGTGCCAGCAGGTACTTCGGGCAGGGCCATGGCTACACCTTC; cdr3_aa: CASRYFGQGHGYTF
v_call: TRBV5-6; clone_size: few; j_call: TRBJ1-1; d_call: NA; cdr3_nt: TGTGCCAGCAGCTTCGGAGCGGGCACTGAAGCTTTCTTT; cdr3_aa: CASSFGAGTEAFF
v_call: TRBV12-3/TRBV12-4; clone_size: few; j_call: TRBJ1-2; d_call: TRBD1; cdr3_nt: TGTGCCAGCAGTTTCACAGGGGACAGTTATGGCTACACCTTC; cdr3_aa: CASSFTGDSYGYTF
v_call: TRBV7-2; clone_size: many; j_call: TRBJ1-3; d_call: NA; cdr3_nt: TGTGCCAGCAGCTTCCGGGGCACGAACACCATATATTTT; cdr3_aa: CASSFRGTNTIYF
v_call: TRBV4-1; clone_size: few; j_call: TRBJ2-7; d_call: NA; cdr3_nt: TGCGCCAGCAGCCAAGCTTCGGGACTGAGTACCTACGAGCAGTACTTC; cdr3_aa: CASSQASGLSTYEQYF
v_call: TRBV4-1; clone_size: once; j_call: TRBJ2-3; d_call: TRBD2; cdr3_nt: TGCGCCAGCAGCCAAGAGTGGGGTAGCGGGAGCGTGGATACGCAGTATTTT; cdr3_aa: CASSQEWGSGSVDTQYF
v_call: TRBV28; clone_size: NA; j_call: TRBJ2-1; d_call: TRBD2; cdr3_nt: TGTGCCAGCAGTTTATTCCTCGGGACTAGCGGCGATGAGCAGTTCTTC; cdr3_aa: CASSLFLGTSGDEQFF
v_call: TRBV15; clone_size: NA; j_call: TRBJ2-7; d_call: TRBD1; cdr3_nt: TGTGCCACCAGCAGAGAAACCGGGACAGGGGGCGACGAGCAGTACTTC; cdr3_aa: CATSRETGTGGDEQYF
v_call: TRBV6-1; clone_size: NA; j_call: TRBJ1-2; d_call: TRBD1; cdr3_nt: TGTGCCAGCAGTCCAGGGGGCGACTATGGCTACACCTTC; cdr3_aa: CASSPGGDYGYTF
v_call: TRBV5-1; clone_size: few; j_call: TRBJ1-2; d_call: NA; cdr3_nt: TGCGCCAGCAGCCCCTTCCGAGAGCCTCCCCTCTATGGCTACACCTTC; cdr3_aa: CASSPFREPPLYGYTF
v_call: TRBV20-1; clone_size: once; j_call: TRBJ2-1; d_call: NA; cdr3_nt: TGCAGTGCAACCTCGGCCGTCAGCGGGCATTCTCATCATGAGCAGTTCTTC; cdr3_aa: CSATSAVSGHSHHEQFF
v_call: TRBV11-2; clone_size: NA; j_call: TRBJ1-1; d_call: NA; cdr3_nt: TGTGCCAGCAGTTCGGGAGGGCTTTTTGTTGAAGCTTTCTTT; cdr3_aa: CASSSGGLFVEAFF
v_call: TRBV28; clone_size: NA; j_call: TRBJ2-2; d_call: NA; cdr3_nt: TGTGCCAGCAGTTTCAACACCGGGGAGCTGTTTTTT; cdr3_aa: CASSFNTGELFF
v_call: TRBV6-2/TRBV6-3; clone_size: few; j_call: TRBJ1-2; d_call: NA; cdr3_nt: TGTGCCAGCAGTTACGGCGGGGGAGGCTATGGCTACACCTTC; cdr3_aa: CASSYGGGGYGYTF
v_call: TRBV5-1; clone_size: NA; j_call: TRBJ1-3; d_call: NA; cdr3_nt: TGCGCCAGCAGCTTGGCCCTCTCTGGAAACACCATATATTTT; cdr3_aa: CASSLALSGNTIYF
v_call: TRBV9; clone_size: few; j_call: TRBJ2-3; d_call: NA; cdr3_nt: TGTGCCAGCAGCGTATGGGGCGGTAGCACAGATACGCAGTATTTT; cdr3_aa: CASSVWGGSTDTQYF
v_call: TRBV28; clone_size: NA; j_call: TRBJ1-1; d_call: NA; cdr3_nt: TGTGCCAGCAGTTTCAGCGACAAGAAAAGGGTAGCTTTCTTT; cdr3_aa: CASSFSDKKRVAFF
v_call: TRBV28; clone_size: medium-sized; j_call: TRBJ2-7; d_call: NA; cdr3_nt: TGTGCCAGCAGTTCCCATCTGGACATTCGCTCCTACGAGCAGTACTTC; cdr3_aa: CASSSHLDIRSYEQYF
v_call: TRBV10-1; clone_size: few; j_call: TRBJ2-2; d_call: NA; cdr3_nt: TGCGCCACCAAAGGGAACACCGGGGAGCTGTTTTTT; cdr3_aa: CATKGNTGELFF
v_call: TRBV4-2; clone_size: many; j_call: TRBJ2-1; d_call: NA; cdr3_nt: TGTGCCAGCAGCCAAGATAGGGGACCCACAGGCAATGAGCAGTTCTTC; cdr3_aa: CASSQDRGPTGNEQFF
v_call: TRBV11-3; clone_size: NA; j_call: TRBJ2-5; d_call: TRBD2; cdr3_nt: TGTGCCAGCAGCTTAGGCCGGACTAGCGGCTTTTGCGAGACCCAGTACTTC; cdr3_aa: CASSLGRTSGFCETQYF
v_call: TRBV5-5; clone_size: NA; j_call: TRBJ1-6; d_call: NA; cdr3_nt: TGTGCCAGCAGCCCAAATAGGGAAGAACGGGATTCACCCCTCCACTTT; cdr3_aa: CASSPNREERDSPLHF
v_call: TRBV6-1; clone_size: medium-sized; j_call: TRBJ1-1; d_call: NA; cdr3_nt: TGTGCCAGCCAAGAAGGAATTGACACTGAAGCTTTCTTT; cdr3_aa: CASQEGIDTEAFF
v_call: TRBV20-1; clone_size: few; j_call: TRBJ2-1; d_call: TRBD2; cdr3_nt: TGCAGTGCTAGAGATCCTGCTAGCGGGAGGAGCTCCTACAATGAGCAGTTCTTC; cdr3_aa: CSARDPASGRSSYNEQFF
v_call: TRBV6-1; clone_size: few; j_call: TRBJ1-2; d_call: TRBD1; cdr3_nt: TGTGCCAGCAGATCCGGGACAGGGGGAGACTATGGCTACACCTTC; cdr3_aa: CASRSGTGGDYGYTF
v_call: TRBV5-1; clone_size: NA; j_call: TRBJ2-3; d_call: NA; cdr3_nt: TGCGCCAGCAGCTTGGTCAGGGGTTCAGATACGCAGTATTTT; cdr3_aa: CASSLVRGSDTQYF
v_call: TRBV7-3; clone_size: NA; j_call: TRBJ1-2; d_call: NA; cdr3_nt: TGTGCCAGCAGCTTAGGGTCCAGCTATGGCTACACCTTC; cdr3_aa: CASSLGSSYGYTF
v_call: TRBV30; clone_size: NA; j_call: TRBJ2-7; d_call: NA; cdr3_nt: TGTGCCTGGAGTAGGCACGAGCAGTACTTC; cdr3_aa: CAWSRHEQYF
v_call: TRBV4-1; clone_size: NA; j_call: TRBJ2-5; d_call: TRBD2; cdr3_nt: TGCGCCAGCAGCCGCACGCTAGCGGAGAGAGAGACCCAGTACTTC; cdr3_aa: CASSRTLAERETQYF
v_call: TRBV6-2/TRBV6-3; clone_size: NA; j_call: TRBJ1-6; d_call: NA; cdr3_nt: TGTGCCAGCAGTTTCCAGAGGGCAGCCTATAATTCACCCCTCCACTTT; cdr3_aa: CASSFQRAAYNSPLHF
v_call: TRBV12-3/TRBV12-4; clone_size: NA; j_call: TRBJ1-2; d_call: NA; cdr3_nt: TGTGCCAGCAGTTTGGGCGGCCACAGGATGGGCTATGGCTACACCTTC; cdr3_aa: CASSLGGHRMGYGYTF
v_call: TRBV10-2; clone_size: few; j_call: TRBJ2-1; d_call: NA; cdr3_nt: TGCGCCAGCAGGCGGGCAGGAGAGGACTACAATGAGCAGTTCTTC; cdr3_aa: CASRRAGEDYNEQFF
v_call: TRBV6-1; clone_size: NA; j_call: TRBJ2-7; d_call: TRBD2; cdr3_nt: TGTGCCAGCCTGACTAGCGGGGCTTCCTACGAGCAGTACTTC; cdr3_aa: CASLTSGASYEQYF
v_call: TRBV20-1; clone_size: many; j_call: TRBJ1-2; d_call: NA; cdr3_nt: TGCAGTGCCGTGGACAACGCTAACTATGGCTACACCTTC; cdr3_aa: CSAVDNANYGYTF
v_call: TRBV24-1; clone_size: NA; j_call: TRBJ2-3; d_call: TRBD2; cdr3_nt: TGTGCCACCAGTGTCCCACTAGCGGGAGGGCAAGATACGCAGTATTTT; cdr3_aa: CATSVPLAGGQDTQYF
v_call: TRBV10-3; clone_size: NA; j_call: TRBJ2-7; d_call: NA; cdr3_nt: TGTGCCATCAGTGTCTCTCCGGGCCAGGGGAGCTCCTACGAGCAGTACTTC; cdr3_aa: CAISVSPGQGSSYEQYF
v_call: TRBV6-2/TRBV6-3; clone_size: medium-sized; j_call: TRBJ2-3; d_call: TRBD2; cdr3_nt: TGTGCCAGCAGTTACACACTAGCGGGAGTTACAGATACGCAGTATTTT; cdr3_aa: CASSYTLAGVTDTQYF
v_call: TRBV11-1; clone_size: once; j_call: TRBJ2-3; d_call: NA; cdr3_nt: TGTGCCAGCAGCTTAACCCCAGCCGATACGCAGTATTTT; cdr3_aa: CASSLTPADTQYF
v_call: TRBV18; clone_size: few; j_call: TRBJ2-5; d_call: TRBD2; cdr3_nt: TGTGCCAGCTCACCAGGGACTAGCGGGCCCAAAGAGACCCAGTACTTC; cdr3_aa: CASSPGTSGPKETQYF
v_call: TRBV10-2; clone_size: NA; j_call: TRBJ2-1; d_call: TRBD2; cdr3_nt: TGCGCCAGCAGTGACACTAGCGGGAGCGATGAGCAGTTCTTC; cdr3_aa: CASSDTSGSDEQFF
v_call: TRBV20-1; clone_size: once; j_call: TRBJ1-2; d_call: NA; cdr3_nt: TGCAGTGCCCCAGAGGACTCATCGGCTGGCTACACCTTC; cdr3_aa: CSAPEDSSAGYTF
v_call: TRBV28; clone_size: NA; j_call: TRBJ2-1; d_call: NA; cdr3_nt: TGTGCCAGCAGTTTAGCAGGTAGCCCCTACAATGAGCAGTTCTTC; cdr3_aa: CASSLAGSPYNEQFF
v_call: TRBV20-1; clone_size: NA; j_call: TRBJ2-6; d_call: NA; cdr3_nt: TGCAGTGCGAGACTGGCCGGGACGAGTAACTCTGGGGCCAACGTCCTGACTTTC; cdr3_aa: CSARLAGTSNSGANVLTF
v_call: TRBV19; clone_size: NA; j_call: TRBJ1-1; d_call: NA; cdr3_nt: TGTGCCAGTAGGGGTGGAAACACTGAAGCTTTCTTT; cdr3_aa: CASRGGNTEAFF
v_call: TRBV12-3/TRBV12-4; clone_size: NA; j_call: TRBJ2-2; d_call: NA; cdr3_nt: TGTGCCAGCAATGAGAACACCGGGGAGCTGTTTTTT; cdr3_aa: CASNENTGELFF
v_call: TRBV10-2; clone_size: few; j_call: TRBJ2-1; d_call: NA; cdr3_nt: TGCGCCAGCAGCCACCTTAATGAGCAGTTCTTC; cdr3_aa: CASSHLNEQFF
v_call: TRBV6-1; clone_size: few; j_call: TRBJ2-2; d_call: NA; cdr3_nt: TGTGCCAGCAGTGCGGACACTTACGCGAACACCGGTGAGCTGTTTTTT; cdr3_aa: CASSADTYANTGELFF
v_call: TRBV7-7; clone_size: NA; j_call: TRBJ2-2; d_call: NA; cdr3_nt: TGTGCTAGCAGCCCCGGCTGGGGAGGCACCGGGGAGCTGTTTTTT; cdr3_aa: CASSPGWGGTGELFF
v_call: TRBV5-1; clone_size: few; j_call: TRBJ1-5; d_call: NA; cdr3_nt: TGCGCCAGCAGCTTGGGCCCATCCCAAGAGGCCAATCAGCCCCAGCATTTT; cdr3_aa: CASSLGPSQEANQPQHF
v_call: TRBV10-3; clone_size: NA; j_call: TRBJ2-3; d_call: TRBD1; cdr3_nt: TGTGCCATCAACGTAGATGGACAGGACACAGATACGCAGTATTTT; cdr3_aa: CAINVDGQDTDTQYF
v_call: TRBV19; clone_size: many; j_call: TRBJ1-1; d_call: NA; cdr3_nt: TGTGCCAGTAGTATAGAGGGAACAGGCATGAACACTGAAGCTTTCTTT; cdr3_aa: CASSIEGTGMNTEAFF